This paragraph reports one T cell receptor (beta chain). The antigen remains undetermined. A much larger clone differs from this one at a single base, so this may be a read error. The entry originates in a study of blood T cells in healthy people across ages. Notes on the study in general: Long-lived donors had more naive CD4+ cells and higher diversity than aged donors.

A J-beta primer mix and a sample-barcoded 5' primer were used in a second PCR of roughly 6 to 11 cycles. MiXCR was run by TCRdb on the 5' RACE reads, yielding one entry per CDR3 protein. The repertoire consists of 630,000 or so distinct CDR3 sequences, with roughly 32% occurring once and the leading ten covering 15%. The CDR3 is 15 amino acids. Germline CDR1 DFQATT, CDR2 SNEGSKA (reference sequence). V and J are TRBV20-1 and TRBJ2-5, with D maybe TRBD1 (5 bases). The J call may be incorrect, as the DNA end agrees better with TRBJ2-7. Sample: blood. This receptor was identified in an elderly woman in good health. This CDR3 reads CSATIIQERAYEQYF. The CDR3 coding sequence is TGCAGTGCTACCATAATACAGGAAAGAGCATACGAGCAGTACTTC.